This TCR beta chain was profiled in a study of blood T cell repertoires in COVID-19. The overall study: T cells, B-cell-depleted T cells, or PBMCs provided the cDNA or gDNA that served as material.

This clone has more than one count but fewer than ten. Germline V gene lookup returns CDR1 MNHEY and CDR2 SMNVEV (reference sequence). The trim removed 4 bases at V and 3 bases at J, leaving 9 bases unmatched. CDR3 size: 16 residues. Clones were sequenced by immunoSEQ multiplex PCR, and TCRdb holds only the in-frame ones, with some missing. This sample carries around 50,000 clones, approximately 88% of them seen once, and the ten largest clones take around 50%. The clonotype was recovered from a man between 65 and 79 years old with acute or convalescent COVID-19. This chain connects TRBV27 to TRBJ1-1, with 9 bases matching TRBD1. The sample taken for sequencing was peripheral blood. This CDR3 reads CASSSRTGARYTEAFF. CDR3 nucleotide sequence: TGTGCCAGCAGTTCAAGGACAGGGGCAAGGTACACTGAAGCTTTCTTT.